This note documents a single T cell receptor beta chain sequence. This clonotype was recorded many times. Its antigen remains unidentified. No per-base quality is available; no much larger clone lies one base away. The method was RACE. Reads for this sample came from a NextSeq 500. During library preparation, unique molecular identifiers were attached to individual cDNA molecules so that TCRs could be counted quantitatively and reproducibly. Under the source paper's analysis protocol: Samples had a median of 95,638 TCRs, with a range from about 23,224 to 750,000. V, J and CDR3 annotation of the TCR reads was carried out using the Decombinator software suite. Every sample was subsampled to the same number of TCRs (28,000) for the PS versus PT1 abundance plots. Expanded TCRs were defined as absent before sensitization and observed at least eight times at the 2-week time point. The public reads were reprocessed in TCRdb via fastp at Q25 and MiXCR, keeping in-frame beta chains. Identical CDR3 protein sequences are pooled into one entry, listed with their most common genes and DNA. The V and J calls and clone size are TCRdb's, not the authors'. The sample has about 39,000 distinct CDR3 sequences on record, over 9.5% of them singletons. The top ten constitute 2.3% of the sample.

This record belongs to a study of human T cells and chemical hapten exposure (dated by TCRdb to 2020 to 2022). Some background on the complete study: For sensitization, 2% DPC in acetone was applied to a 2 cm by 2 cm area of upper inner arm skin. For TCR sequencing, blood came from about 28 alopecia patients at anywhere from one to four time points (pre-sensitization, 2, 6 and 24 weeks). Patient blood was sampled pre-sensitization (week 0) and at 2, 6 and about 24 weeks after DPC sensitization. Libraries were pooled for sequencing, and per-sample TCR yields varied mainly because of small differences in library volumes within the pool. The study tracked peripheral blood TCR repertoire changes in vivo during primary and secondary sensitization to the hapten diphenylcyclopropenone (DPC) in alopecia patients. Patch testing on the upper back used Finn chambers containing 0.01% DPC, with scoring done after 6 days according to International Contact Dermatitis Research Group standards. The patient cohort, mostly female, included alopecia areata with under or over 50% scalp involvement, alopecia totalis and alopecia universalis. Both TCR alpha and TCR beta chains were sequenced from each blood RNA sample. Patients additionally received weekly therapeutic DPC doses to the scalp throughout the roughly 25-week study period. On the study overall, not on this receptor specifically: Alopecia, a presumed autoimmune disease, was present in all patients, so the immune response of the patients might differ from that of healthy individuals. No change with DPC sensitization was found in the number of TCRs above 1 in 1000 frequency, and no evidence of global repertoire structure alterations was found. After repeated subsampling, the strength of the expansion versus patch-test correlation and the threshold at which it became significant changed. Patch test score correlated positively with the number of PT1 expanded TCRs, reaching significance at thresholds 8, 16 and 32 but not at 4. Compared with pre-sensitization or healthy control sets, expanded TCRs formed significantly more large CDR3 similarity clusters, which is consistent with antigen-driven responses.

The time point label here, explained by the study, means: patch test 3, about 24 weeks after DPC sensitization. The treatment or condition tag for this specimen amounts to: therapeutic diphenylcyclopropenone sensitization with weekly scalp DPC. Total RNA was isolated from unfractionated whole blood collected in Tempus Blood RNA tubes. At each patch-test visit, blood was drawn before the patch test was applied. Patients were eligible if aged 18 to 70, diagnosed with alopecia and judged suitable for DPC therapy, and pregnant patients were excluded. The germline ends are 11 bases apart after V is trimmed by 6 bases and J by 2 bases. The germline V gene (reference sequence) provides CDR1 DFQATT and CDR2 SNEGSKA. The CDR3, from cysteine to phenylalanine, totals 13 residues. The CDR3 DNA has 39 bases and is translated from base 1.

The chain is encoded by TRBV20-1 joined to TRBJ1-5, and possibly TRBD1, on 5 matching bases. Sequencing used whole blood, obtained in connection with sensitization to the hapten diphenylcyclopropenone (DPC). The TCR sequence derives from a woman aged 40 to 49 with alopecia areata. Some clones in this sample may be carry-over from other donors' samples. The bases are TGCAGTGCCCTGGGACGGGGCAATCAGCCCCAGCATTTT. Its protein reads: CSALGRGNQPQHF.